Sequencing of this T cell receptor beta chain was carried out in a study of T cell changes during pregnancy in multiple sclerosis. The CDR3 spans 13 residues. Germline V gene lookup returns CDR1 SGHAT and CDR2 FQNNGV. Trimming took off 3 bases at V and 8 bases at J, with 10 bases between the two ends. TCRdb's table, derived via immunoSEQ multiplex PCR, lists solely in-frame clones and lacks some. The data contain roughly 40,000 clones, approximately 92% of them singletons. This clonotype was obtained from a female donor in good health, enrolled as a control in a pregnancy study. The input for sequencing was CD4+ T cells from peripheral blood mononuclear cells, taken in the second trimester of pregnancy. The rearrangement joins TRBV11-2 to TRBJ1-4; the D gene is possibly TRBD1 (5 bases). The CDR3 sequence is CASSFGHLEKLFF. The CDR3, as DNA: TGTGCCAGCAGCTTCGGACATCTCGAAAAACTGTTTTTT.